These 11 T cell receptor beta chains were all obtained from the same sample, sequenced in a study of T cell responses to AZD1222 COVID-19 vaccine. Libraries were prepared by immunoSEQ multiplex PCR; TCRdb keeps only in-frame clonotypes and omits some of them. This sample carries some 120,000 clones, around 89% of them seen once, and the ten largest clones take over 8%. Sample: peripheral blood, taken 28 days after the second AZD1222 dose. The receptors here all came from an adult who received the AZD1222 COVID-19 vaccine.

This chain links TRBV2 with TRBJ1-2; D is unresolved. Per the germline V gene, CDR1 is SNHLY and CDR2 is FYNNEI. The CDR3 sequence is 13 residues long. Trimming removed 3 bases at V and 6 bases at J, with 11 bases between. The CDR3, as DNA: TGTGCCAGCAGTGAGTGGCCGAGGAATGGCTACACCTTC. Protein sequence: CASSEWPRNGYTF.

The chain has TRBV7-8 and TRBJ1-1; D unresolved. The CDR3 loop spans 13 amino acids. Trimming took 1 base from V and 6 from J, leaving 9 bases between them. Germline CDR1 is SGHVS and CDR2 is FQNEAQ. CDR3 coding DNA: TGTGCCAGCAGCTTAGGCCAGTTCGCTGAAGCTTTCTTT. It specifies CASSLGQFAEAFF.

The gene calls are TRBV5-1 and TRBJ1-5; 9 bases line up with TRBD1. This CDR3 has 15 amino acids. Unmatched junction bases numbered 7, after V lost 4 bases and J lost 5 bases. Germline assignment: CDR1 SGHRS and CDR2 YFSETQ. DNA for the CDR3: TGCGCCAGCAGCCCAGGACAGGGGACAGATCAGCCCCAGCATTTT. Translating gives CASSPGQGTDQPQHF.

Notes on this clone: The sample holds other DNA sequences that translate to the same CDR3. The V gene is TRBV7-9, the J gene TRBJ1-1; 7 bases agree with TRBD1. The trim removed 5 bases at V and 0 bases at J, leaving 3 bases unmatched. The germline gives CDR1 SEHNR, CDR2 FQNEAQ (reference sequence). The CDR3 spans 14 residues. CDR3 residues: CASSRTGLNTEAFF. CDR3 nucleotide sequence: TGTGCCAGCAGCAGGACAGGCCTGAACACTGAAGCTTTCTTT.

The V call is TRBV4-3, the J call TRBJ1-2, with 12 bases that match TRBD1. Germline CDR1 reads LGHNA; CDR2 reads YSLEER. The CDR3 is 17 residues long. J lost 3 bases, V lost 1 base, and 6 bases had no gene match. The CDR3 sequence: CASSQGPGQGADYGYTF. CDR3 in DNA: TGCGCCAGCAGCCAAGGACCGGGACAGGGGGCCGACTATGGCTACACCTTC.

In its sample, this clone was seen a few times. The J gene is TRBJ1-3, the V gene TRBV30; D possibly corresponds to TRBD1 (5 bases). Germline loops: CDR1 GTSNPN, CDR2 SVGIG (reference sequence). Trimming stripped 5 bases from V and 0 bases from J, with 11 bases between. CDR3 size: 14 residues. As DNA, the CDR3 is TGTGCCTGGCTGTGGGGGAACTCTGGAAACACCATATATTTT. Its protein is CAWLWGNSGNTIYF.

CDR3: CASSLQGDTIYF. As DNA, the CDR3 is TGTGCCAGCAGCTTACAGGGGGACACCATATATTTT. J is TRBJ1-3 and V is TRBV7-2; the match to TRBD1 covers 7 bases. The ends lost 2 bases at V and 8 bases at J; junction bases unmatched: 0. The CDR3 spans 12 residues. The germline V gene encodes CDR1 SGHTA and CDR2 FQGNSA. The full variable domain, in which reference TRBV7-2 and TRBJ1-3 provide the parts outside the CDR3, is GAGVSQSPSNKVTEKGKDVELRCDPISGHTALYWYRQSLGQGLEFLIYFQGNSAPDKSGLPSDRFSAERTGGSVSTLTIQRTQQEDSAVYLCASSLQGDTIYFGEGSWLTVV.

V gene TRBV4-2 combines with J gene TRBJ1-6; 8 nucleotides align to TRBD1. Losses at the gene ends were 5 bases for V and 5 bases for J; bases not matched to a gene: 5. CDR3 length equals 15 residues. Per germline, CDR1 LGHNA and CDR2 YNFKEQ. The CDR3 protein is CASSKDRANNSPLHF. DNA for the CDR3: TGTGCCAGCAGCAAGGACAGGGCCAATAATTCACCCCTCCACTTT.

The rearrangement links TRBV9 to TRBJ1-2, with D hard to call. The germline V gene encodes CDR1 SGDLS and CDR2 YYNGEE. Trimming removed 0 bases at V and 4 bases at J, with 13 bases between. The CDR3 spans 15 residues. The CDR3 loop reads CASSVEGRSGYGYTF. The CDR3 DNA follows: TGTGCCAGCAGCGTAGAGGGCAGGTCTGGCTATGGCTACACCTTC.

The chain combines TRBV7-9 with TRBJ1-1; unclear D gene. CDR1 is SEHNR and CDR2 is FQNEAQ in the germline V gene (reference sequence). V was cut by 4 bases and J by 1 base, with 10 bases left in between. The length of the CDR3 is 14 residues. As DNA, the CDR3 is TGTGCCAGCAGCTCCTCTTGGGCGAACACTGAAGCTTTCTTT. Its translation is CASSSSWANTEAFF. The variable domain in full, completed from reference TRBV7-9 and TRBJ1-1, reads DTGVSQNPRHKITKRGQNVTFRCDPISEHNRLYWYRQTLGQGPEFLTYFQNEAQLEKSRLLSDRFSAERPKGSFSTLEIQRTEQGDSAMYLCASSSSWANTEAFFGQGTRLTVV.

The chain recombines TRBV4-1 with TRBJ2-1, with 8 bases matching TRBD2. The germline gives CDR1 MGHRA, CDR2 YSYEKL. CDR3 length: 17 residues. V dropped 2 bases and J dropped 7; count of bases not matched to a gene: 13. The CDR3 sequence: CASSQNILAGRDNEQFF. The CDR3 nucleotides read TGCGCCAGCAGCCAAAACATTCTGGCCGGGAGGGATAATGAGCAGTTCTTC.